This entry lists 22 T cell receptor beta chains sequenced from one sample in a study of blood T cell repertoires in COVID-19. TCRdb's table, derived via immunoSEQ multiplex PCR, lists solely in-frame clones and lacks some. The sample holds about 290,000 clones, about 89% seen once. Material: peripheral blood. These receptor sequences come from a woman aged 35 to 49 who had recovered from COVID-19.

The chain combines TRBV11-2 with TRBJ2-5, with 10 bases matching TRBD2. V shed 5 bases, J shed 2 bases, and the junction held 5 bases outside the gene matches. The CDR3 has 15 residues. From germline, CDR1 is SGHAT and CDR2 FQNNGV. The DNA of the CDR3 is TGTGCCAGCAGCCAGGGACTAGCGCCTCAAGAGACCCAGTACTTC. Translating it yields CASSQGLAPQETQYF.

Here the CDR3 DNA reads TGTGCCACCAGTGACCCGAACTCGACAGGGAAATGGACTGAAGCTTTCTTT. Translation gives CATSDPNSTGKWTEAFF. J is TRBJ1-1 and V is TRBV24-1, with TRBD1 matching 7 bases. The germline V gene has CDR1 KGHDR and CDR2 SFDVKD. The CDR3 is made up of 17 amino acids. The J segment lost 5 bases and the V segment lost 4 bases, leaving 15 bases of the junction unmatched.

This clone was observed a handful of times. The rearrangement joins TRBV29-1 to TRBJ2-5; 8 bases agree with TRBD1. Trimming took 3 bases from V and 5 from J; bases not matched to a gene: 2. Germline CDR1 is SQVTM and CDR2 is ANQGSEA. The CDR3 totals 12 residues. The CDR3 here is CSVDRTGETQYF. CDR3 bases: TGCAGCGTTGACCGGACAGGGGAGACCCAGTACTTC.

The CDR3 nucleotides read TGTGCCAGCAGTTTATCGGGCAACTATGGCTACACCTTC. Its translation is CASSLSGNYGYTF. This chain joins TRBV27 and TRBJ1-2; D is undetermined. The CDR3 has 13 amino acids. CDR1 MNHEY and CDR2 SMNVEV come from the germline V gene (reference sequence). V shed 0 bases and J shed 2 bases, with 4 bases lying between them.

This clone was recorded at least ten times. This chain uses TRBV9 with TRBJ1-1, with 8 bases aligning to TRBD1. The V segment lost 4 bases and the J segment 0 bases; nucleotides outside the gene matches: 5. The CDR3 is 15 amino acids. Per the germline V gene, CDR1 is SGDLS and CDR2 is YYNGEE. The CDR3 is CASSPRQGLNTEAFF. As DNA, the CDR3 is TGTGCCAGCAGCCCCCGACAGGGGCTGAACACTGAAGCTTTCTTT.

This CDR3 reads CASREGANTEAFF. The CDR3 DNA reads as TGTGCCAGTAGGGAAGGGGCGAACACTGAAGCTTTCTTT. The chain joins TRBV19 to TRBJ1-1; tentatively, D is TRBD1 (5 bases). Trimming left V 6 bases short and J 1 base short, with 9 bases between. The germline CDR1 and CDR2 sequences are LNHDA and SQIVND (reference sequence). The CDR3 runs to 13 residues.

The chain joins TRBV30 to TRBJ1-3, with a possible D match to TRBD1 (6 bases). The V end lost 7 bases, the J end lost 0 bases, and 10 bases lay between the germline ends. The CDR3 sequence is 13 residues long. Germline V gene sequence: CDR1 GTSNPN, CDR2 SVGIG (reference sequence). CDR3 nucleotides: TGTGCCTCGGGGGGCAACTCTGGAAACACCATATATTTT. It encodes CASGGNSGNTIYF. Looking up the rest from reference TRBV30 and TRBJ1-3 gives the full variable domain: SQTIHQWPATLVQPVGSPLSLECTVEGTSNPNLYWYRQAAGRGLQLLFYSVGIGQISSEVPQNLSASRPQDRQFILSSKKLLLSDSGFYLCASGGNSGNTIYFGEGSWLTVV.

The V and J genes are TRBV3-1 (or the pseudogene TRBV3-2) and TRBJ2-1; 9 nucleotides match TRBD1. V gave up 5 bases and J gave up 5 bases; unmatched junction bases: 10. Germline values: CDR1 LGHDT, CDR2 YNNKEL (reference sequence). This CDR3 contains 16 residues. The CDR3 DNA reads TGTGCCAGCAGCGCCCCCGGGACAGGGACTGACAATGAGCAGTTCTTC. It is translated as CASSAPGTGTDNEQFF.

J is TRBJ1-2 and V is TRBV24-1; 7 positions agree with TRBD1. The V and J ends lost 4 bases and 2 bases, in that order; junction bases with no gene match: 9. Germline CDR1 reads KGHDR; CDR2 reads SFDVKD. This CDR3 contains 16 residues. The chain's CDR3 is CATSDKPGQKNYGYTF. DNA for the CDR3: TGTGCCACCAGTGACAAACCGGGACAGAAAAACTATGGCTACACCTTC.

J is TRBJ1-6 and V is TRBV5-1, with 9 bases fitting TRBD1. The CDR3 runs 16 residues. The ends lost 1 base at V and 9 bases at J; junction bases unmatched: 8. CDR1 and CDR2 (germline): SGHRS, YFSETQ. The CDR3 spells CASSLLDRGSVSPLHF. In nucleotides, the CDR3 is TGCGCCAGCAGCTTGTTGGACAGGGGATCGGTTTCACCCCTCCACTTT.

The chain recombines TRBV7-9 with TRBJ2-3; D is perhaps TRBD2 (5 bases). Trimming stripped 1 base from V and 4 bases from J, with 12 bases between. The CDR3 runs to 15 residues. Germline lookup yields CDR1 SEHNR and CDR2 FQNEAQ (reference sequence). The CDR3: CASSLVLGSPDTQYF. Here the CDR3 DNA reads TGTGCCAGCAGCTTAGTATTAGGGAGTCCAGATACGCAGTATTTT.

The chain links TRBV21-1 to TRBJ2-5; the DNA was not used to check the table's D call, TRBD2. TRBV21-1 is a documented pseudogene. The length of the CDR3 is 15 residues. The CDR3 DNA follows: TGTGCCAGCAGCGAAGACGGACTTCCACAAGAGACCCAGTACTTC. Encoded protein: CASSEDGLPQETQYF.

V and J are TRBV6-5 and TRBJ2-5; 8 bases are a match to TRBD1. V was clipped by 4 bases and J by 5 bases; unmatched bases: 9. The CDR3 contains 15 residues. Per germline, CDR1 MNHEY and CDR2 SVGAGI. CDR3 in DNA: TGTGCCAGCAGTTTCCTCAGGGGGCGCTTGGAGACCCAGTACTTC. It specifies CASSFLRGRLETQYF.

This clone appeared once. The rearrangement uses TRBV18 and TRBJ1-1, with 11 nucleotides matching TRBD1. Germline CDR1 and CDR2: KGHSH and LQKENI. With 3 bases clipped from V and 4 bases from J, the junction kept 4 bases outside the gene matches. The CDR3 is made up of 15 amino acids. The CDR3 DNA is TGTGCCAGCTCACCCCGGACAGGGGGCATCACTGAAGCTTTCTTT. Its protein product is CASSPRTGGITEAFF. The full variable domain, in which reference TRBV18 and TRBJ1-1 provide the parts outside the CDR3, is NAGVMQNPRHLVRRRGQEARLRCSPMKGHSHVYWYRQLPEEGLKFMVYLQKENIIDESGMPKERFSAEFPKEGPSILRIQQVVRGDSAAYFCASSPRTGGITEAFFGQGTRLTVV.

The chain carries TRBV5-1 and TRBJ2-1; D is possibly TRBD2 (6 bases). V gave up 4 bases and J gave up 6 bases, with 17 bases separating them. The CDR3 length is 15 residues. Germline lookup yields CDR1 SGHRS and CDR2 YFSETQ. The CDR3 DNA is TGCGCCAGCAGCCCCGTCCCCTCGACTAGCAATGAGCAGTTCTTC. Protein sequence: CASSPVPSTSNEQFF.

The chain is built from TRBV7-2 and TRBJ2-5; D unclear. V was clipped by 4 bases and J by 7 bases, with 16 bases between them. CDR3 length equals 14 residues. Germline CDR1 is SGHTA and CDR2 is FQGNSA. The CDR3, as DNA: TGTGCCAGCAGCTCACCGGGTGGCGTGCGGACCCAGTACTTC. Its protein is CASSSPGGVRTQYF.

The chain links TRBV27 to TRBJ2-1; maybe TRBD1 (6 bases). CDR3 length: 17 amino acids. V shed 3 bases and J shed 2 bases, with 17 bases lying between them. Germline loops: CDR1 MNHEY, CDR2 SMNVEV (reference sequence). The chain's CDR3 is CASSLGNRALTYNEQFF. The CDR3 DNA follows: TGTGCCAGCAGTTTGGGTAACAGGGCCCTGACCTACAATGAGCAGTTCTTC.

V is TRBV2 and J is TRBJ1-3; no clear D. The CDR3 contains 14 residues. Germline V CDR1 and CDR2: SNHLY, FYNNEI. V lost 7 bases and J 0 bases, leaving 10 bases between the germline ends. The CDR3 protein is CASTETTSGNTIYF. In nucleotides, the CDR3 is TGTGCCAGCACCGAGACTACCTCTGGAAACACCATATATTTT.

This CDR3 is CASSSSGTGSRRPAFF. CDR3 nucleotide sequence: TGCGCCAGCAGCTCCTCCGGGACAGGTTCGCGGAGGCCGGCTTTCTTT. The rearrangement joins TRBV5-1 to TRBJ1-1; 8 bases are a match to TRBD1. This CDR3 region has 16 residues. Looked up from germline, CDR1 is SGHRS and CDR2 is YFSETQ. V lost 3 bases to trimming and J lost 11 bases; unmatched junction nucleotides: 18.

The chain combines TRBV7-2 with TRBJ2-1; 9 bases line up with TRBD1. CDR1 is SGHTA and CDR2 is FQGNSA in the germline V gene. This CDR3 spans 15 amino acids. V was pared by 5 bases and J by 5 bases, with 7 bases of the junction left unmatched. CDR3 amino acids: CASSSRDRADNEQFF. Written as DNA, the CDR3 is TGTGCCAGCAGCAGCCGGGACAGGGCCGACAATGAGCAGTTCTTC.

The V and J genes are TRBV13 and TRBJ2-6, with D tentatively TRBD2 (5 bases). The germline V gene has CDR1 PRHDT and CDR2 FYEKMQ (reference sequence). The length of the CDR3 is 20 residues. Trimming shortened V by 0 bases and J by 2 bases, and 20 bases separated the two germline ends. CDR3 sequence (DNA): TGTGCCAGCAGCTTAGGCCCGAGGCTAGCAGTCAGGACTGGGGCCAACGTCCTGACTTTC. Translated: CASSLGPRLAVRTGANVLTF.

About this clone itself: The same CDR3 arises from other DNA sequences in this sample as well. The chain is built from TRBV19 and TRBJ2-6, with D possibly TRBD1 on 5 matching bases. Trimming pared 0 bases from V and 2 bases from J, leaving 8 bases between. There are 16 residues in the CDR3. CDR1 and CDR2 from the germline V gene are LNHDA and SQIVND (reference sequence). The CDR3, as DNA: TGTGCCAGTAGTATAGAAGGGGCCCCTGGGGCCAACGTCCTGACTTTC. Its protein product is CASSIEGAPGANVLTF.